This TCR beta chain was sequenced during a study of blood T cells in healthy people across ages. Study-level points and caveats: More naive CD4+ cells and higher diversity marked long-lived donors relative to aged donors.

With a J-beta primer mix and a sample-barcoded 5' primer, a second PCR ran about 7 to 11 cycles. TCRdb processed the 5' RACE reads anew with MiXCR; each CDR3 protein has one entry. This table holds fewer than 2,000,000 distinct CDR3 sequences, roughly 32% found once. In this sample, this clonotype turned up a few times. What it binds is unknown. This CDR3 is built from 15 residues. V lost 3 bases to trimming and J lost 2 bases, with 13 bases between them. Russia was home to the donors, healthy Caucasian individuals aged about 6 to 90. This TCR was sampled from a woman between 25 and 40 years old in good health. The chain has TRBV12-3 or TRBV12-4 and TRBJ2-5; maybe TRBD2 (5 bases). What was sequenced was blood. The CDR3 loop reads CASSLDGAVQETQYF. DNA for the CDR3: TGTGCCAGCAGTTTGGATGGAGCGGTACAAGAGACCCAGTACTTC.